This T cell receptor beta chain was captured by sequencing in a study of T cell changes during pregnancy in multiple sclerosis. The V end was cut by 3 bases, the J end by 4 bases, with 16 bases between. Germline CDR1 SGHNT, CDR2 YYREEE (reference sequence). The CDR3 length is 15 residues. TCRdb's copy holds only in-frame clones and misses some; the assay was immunoSEQ multiplex PCR. The sample yields about 75,000 clones, 89% seen once. The rearrangement joins TRBV5-4 to TRBJ1-2; no reliable D call. The receptor was derived from a female donor in good health, enrolled as a control in a pregnancy study. The sequencing used peripheral blood, collected in the first trimester of pregnancy. CDR3 nucleotides: TGTGCCAGCAGCTCCGCCAGTTCCCAGGTCTATGGCTACACCTTC. Translating gives CASSSASSQVYGYTF.